Presented here are 18 T cell receptor beta chains from one specimen sequenced in a study of cytomegalovirus exposure and HLA in healthy donors. Amplification used 60 Vbeta primers and 13 Jbeta primers. Clones were sequenced by immunoSEQ multiplex PCR, and TCRdb holds only the in-frame ones, with some missing. The sample consists of about 190,000 clones, 79% of them appearing once. The sequenced sample was PBMCs. Receptors originate from a woman in her late teens or twenties in good health and CMV-seronegative.

The rearrangement joins TRBV18 to TRBJ2-7; D is perhaps TRBD2 (5 bases). Trimming took off 3 bases at V and 5 bases at J, with 17 bases between the two ends. The V gene's germline CDR1 is KGHSH and CDR2 LQKENI. The CDR3 length is 15 residues. This CDR3 reads CASSPRAPHMDEQYF. The CDR3 DNA reads as TGTGCCAGCTCACCGCGGGCGCCACACATGGACGAGCAGTACTTC.

The chain recombines TRBV4-1 with TRBJ2-2; 12 nucleotides align to TRBD1. The CDR3 covers 18 residues. V lost 1 base, J lost 1 base, and 4 bases stayed unmatched. Germline CDR1 MGHRA, CDR2 YSYEKL. The CDR3 sequence: CASSQAGTGGGNTGELFF. The CDR3, as DNA: TGCGCCAGCAGCCAAGCCGGGACAGGGGGCGGGAACACCGGGGAGCTGTTTTTT.

The chain employs TRBV27 and TRBJ2-7; 8 nucleotides line up with TRBD2. This CDR3 is built from 16 residues. Germline-derived CDR1 and CDR2 are MNHEY and SMNVEV (reference sequence). V gave up 6 bases and J gave up 0 bases; unmatched junction bases: 10. The CDR3 bases are TGTGCCAGCAGCCCCACCGGACTAGCAGGCTCCTACGAGCAGTACTTC. The encoded protein is CASSPTGLAGSYEQYF.

In regard to this clone: This specimen includes other DNA sequences encoding the same CDR3. This chain connects TRBV25-1 to TRBJ1-1; tentatively, D is TRBD1 (6 bases). The CDR3 consists of 14 residues. The V gene's germline CDR1 is MGHDK and CDR2 SYGVNS. The V and J ends lost 1 base and 4 bases respectively, with 10 bases between them. DNA for the CDR3: TGTGCCAGCAGTGAATTGGGGGGGGCCACTGAAGCTTTCTTT. This translates into CASSELGGATEAFF.

This chain uses TRBV30 with TRBJ1-1, with D unclear. The CDR3 is made up of 14 amino acids. The germline CDR1 and CDR2 sequences are GTSNPN and SVGIG (reference sequence). V shed 2 bases and J shed 4 bases, with 14 bases lying between them. In DNA, the CDR3 is TGTGCCTGGAGTCCAATCCGGAGGGCCACTGAAGCTTTCTTT. Translating it yields CAWSPIRRATEAFF. The full variable domain, its missing parts supplied by reference TRBV30 and TRBJ1-1, is SQTIHQWPATLVQPVGSPLSLECTVEGTSNPNLYWYRQAAGRGLQLLFYSVGIGQISSEVPQNLSASRPQDRQFILSSKKLLLSDSGFYLCAWSPIRRATEAFFGQGTRLTVV.

The gene calls are TRBV5-1 and TRBJ1-5; D uncertain. Trimming cost V 6 bases and J 2 bases, with 21 bases left between them. The CDR3 totals 17 residues. Germline CDR1 reads SGHRS; CDR2 reads YFSETQ. The CDR3 protein is CASILERSIVGNQPQHF. CDR3 in DNA: TGCGCCAGCATCCTAGAACGTTCTATTGTTGGCAATCAGCCCCAGCATTTT.

The rearrangement joins TRBV6-5 to TRBJ2-3, with no clear D. This CDR3 comprises 14 residues. Germline V gene data show CDR1 as MNHEY and CDR2 as SVGAGI. V shed 5 bases and J shed 0 bases, with 9 bases lying between them. The chain's CDR3 is CASSTSGSTDTQYF. The CDR3 nucleotides are TGTGCCAGCAGTACTTCCGGTAGCACAGATACGCAGTATTTT.

The V call is TRBV7-6, the J call TRBJ1-5; tentatively, D is TRBD1 (5 bases). The V gene's germline CDR1 is SGHVS and CDR2 FNYEAQ. The CDR3 is 16 amino acids. V lost 1 base to trimming and J lost 2 bases, with 12 bases between them. The CDR3 reads CASSLGWGGGNQPQHF. The CDR3 coding sequence is TGTGCCAGCAGCTTAGGGTGGGGCGGGGGCAATCAGCCCCAGCATTTT.

The rearrangement uses TRBV9 and TRBJ1-1, with D maybe TRBD1 (6 bases). The CDR3 length is 18 residues. Per the germline V gene, CDR1 is SGDLS and CDR2 is YYNGEE. The V end was cut by 4 bases, the J end by 3 bases, with 25 bases between. The CDR3 spells CASSPSGGRGKGDTEAFF. The DNA for the CDR3 is TGTGCCAGCAGCCCCTCCGGCGGCAGGGGTAAAGGTGACACTGAAGCTTTCTTT.

Only a few counts were recorded for this clone. The chain uses TRBV28 and TRBJ1-2, with TRBD1 matching 7 bases. This CDR3 has 16 residues. Germline assignment: CDR1 MDHEN and CDR2 SYDVKM. The junction had 17 bases not matched to a gene; V was cut back by 10 bases and J by 3 bases. The CDR3 DNA follows: TGTGCCATCTCCGGGAGGGGGCGCACCGGGGACTATGGCTACACCTTC. It yields the protein CAISGRGRTGDYGYTF.

The chain combines TRBV7-2 with TRBJ2-5, with 8 bases that match TRBD1. Matching the DNA end better, TRBJ2-7 makes the J call doubtful. CDR1 is SGHTA, CDR2 FQGNSA, per germline. This CDR3 has 14 amino acids. CDR3 amino acids: CASSLGTGYYEQYF. CDR3 DNA: TGTGCCAGCAGCTTAGGGACAGGGTACTACGAGCAGTACTTC.

This clone was counted a single time. The genes are TRBV27 and TRBJ1-2; the match to TRBD1 covers 8 bases. This CDR3 spans 15 amino acids. CDR1 and CDR2 from the germline V gene are MNHEY and SMNVEV (reference sequence). V shed 5 bases and J 7 bases; nucleotides not matched to a gene: 12. The CDR3 loop is CASSPSDGQGRGYTF. The CDR3 nucleotides are TGTGCCAGCAGTCCGAGCGACGGACAGGGTCGTGGCTACACCTTC.

The chain has TRBV9 and TRBJ1-1; D is unresolved. Germline-derived CDR1 and CDR2 are SGDLS and YYNGEE. The CDR3 length is 13 residues. Trimming left V 8 bases short and J 0 bases short, with 11 bases between. DNA of the CDR3: TGTGCCAGGGGCCATATCATGAACACTGAAGCTTTCTTT. This translates into CARGHIMNTEAFF.

Only a few counts were recorded for this clone. The rearrangement links TRBV18 to TRBJ1-5; 7 nucleotides match TRBD1. CDR1 is KGHSH and CDR2 is LQKENI in the germline V gene. The V and J ends lost 3 bases and 6 bases, in that order; junction bases with no gene match: 5. This CDR3 is built from 14 residues. CDR3 sequence (DNA): TGTGCCAGCTCACCCTCCGGGACAGTTCAGCCCCAGCATTTT. It is translated as CASSPSGTVQPQHF.

The chain joins TRBV7-3 to TRBJ2-2; TRBD1 aligns across 7 bases. The CDR3 has 15 residues. The germline CDR1 and CDR2 sequences are SGHTA and FQGTGA. The trim removed 6 bases at V and 6 bases at J, leaving 10 bases unmatched. In DNA form, the CDR3 reads TGTGCCAGCAGTCCCCGACAGGGAAGGGCCGGGGAGCTGTTTTTT. Translated: CASSPRQGRAGELFF.

This sequence joins TRBV28 and TRBJ2-1, with 8 positions matching TRBD2. The CDR3 covers 16 residues. Looked up from germline, CDR1 is MDHEN and CDR2 is SYDVKM. V was pared by 3 bases and J by 8 bases, with 12 bases of the junction left unmatched. The chain's CDR3 is CASSFTAGGGLDEQFF. CDR3 coding DNA: TGTGCCAGCAGTTTCACTGCGGGAGGAGGACTAGATGAGCAGTTCTTC.

The chain's CDR3 is CASSKGVAGTYPYEQYF. The CDR3 DNA reads as TGTGCCAGCAGCAAAGGGGTGGCCGGAACCTATCCTTACGAGCAGTACTTC. This chain joins TRBV11-1 and TRBJ2-7; a weak D match, TRBD1 (5 bases). This CDR3 region has 17 residues. Germline lookup yields CDR1 SGHAT and CDR2 FQDESV (reference sequence). V dropped 5 bases and J dropped 4 bases, with 24 bases sitting between them.

This clone was recorded only once. The rearrangement joins TRBV4-2 to TRBJ2-1, with 11 bases identical to TRBD2. The CDR3 sequence is 20 residues long. The germline V gene has CDR1 LGHNA and CDR2 YNFKEQ. The J segment lost 0 bases and the V segment lost 4 bases, leaving 14 bases of the junction unmatched. For the CDR3, the DNA is TGTGCCAGCAGCCTTACTACTCTGGGACTAGCGGAAACCTCCTACAATGAGCAGTTCTTC. Its protein product is CASSLTTLGLAETSYNEQFF.